Presented here are 20 T cell receptor beta chains from one specimen sequenced in a study of blood T cell repertoires in COVID-19 (dated by TCRdb to 2019 to 2021). The method was the immunoSEQ multiplex PCR assay. This is the immuneACCESS table as TCRdb keeps it, with only in-frame sequences that have V and J called. A part of the clones is gone; compared with another copy, unresolved V genes explain less than half, and the rest is unexplained. Across this sample there are 220,000 or so clones, with approximately 86% seen only once. Of the sample, over 12% is held by the ten largest clones. Sequencing was done on a sample of PBMCs or T cells enriched from blood (not recorded which). The receptors come from a woman in her forties or fifties with acute COVID-19.

The V call is TRBV15, the J call TRBJ2-1; D call uncertain. V lost 0 bases and J lost 10, with 10 bases in between. Germline V lookup: CDR1 LNHNV, CDR2 YYDKDF (reference sequence). The CDR3 consists of 13 residues. Here the CDR3 DNA reads TGTGCCACCAGCAGAGATTGGCGGAAGGAGCAGTTCTTC. Protein product: CATSRDWRKEQFF.

The chain has TRBV5-1 and TRBJ2-2; 8 positions match TRBD2. The CDR3 runs 16 residues. V lost 4 bases, J lost 6 bases, and 11 bases stayed unmatched. Germline CDR1 SGHRS, CDR2 YFSETQ. The CDR3 is CASSPPAVAGPGELFF. Written as DNA, the CDR3 is TGCGCCAGCAGCCCCCCGGCGGTAGCGGGACCCGGGGAGCTGTTTTTT.

The gene calls are TRBV3-1 (or the pseudogene TRBV3-2) and TRBJ2-7; the D gene is possibly TRBD1 (8 bases). This CDR3 is 14 amino acids long. V shed 7 bases and J shed 7 bases, with 20 bases lying between them. Germline V gene lookup returns CDR1 LGHDT and CDR2 YNNKEL (reference sequence). CDR3 residues: CASNRGGSGEEQYF. In DNA form, the CDR3 reads TGTGCCAGCAACAGGGGGGGAAGTGGGGAGGAGCAGTACTTC.

The genes are TRBV7-9 and TRBJ1-3, with 10 bases matching TRBD1. CDR3 length: 18 amino acids. Germline lookup yields CDR1 SEHNR and CDR2 FQNEAQ (reference sequence). Germline trimming cut 3 bases from V and 2 bases from J; bases unmatched to any gene: 10. CDR3 nucleotide sequence: TGTGCCAGCAGCTTGACAGGGGGCCTTACGGTGACTGGAAACACCATATATTTT. This sequence encodes CASSLTGGLTVTGNTIYF.

Only one count was recorded for this clone. V usage is TRBV7-9 and J usage is TRBJ2-5, with D tentatively TRBD2 (5 bases). Germline CDR1 SEHNR, CDR2 FQNEAQ (reference sequence). V was trimmed by 2 bases and J by 4 bases, leaving 11 bases between them. CDR3 length: 14 amino acids. CDR3 in DNA: TGTGCCAGCAGCTTATCCCCCGCGGGAGAGACCCAGTACTTC. Amino acids: CASSLSPAGETQYF.

The chain employs TRBV5-8 and TRBJ1-4; 8 nucleotides match TRBD1. The CDR3 sequence is 15 residues long. J was trimmed by 5 bases and V by 4 bases; bases with no gene match: 7. Germline CDR1 is SGHTS and CDR2 is YDEGEE. CDR3 in amino acids: CASSQGTGLNEKLFF. In DNA, the CDR3 is TGTGCCAGCAGCCAGGGGACAGGTCTCAATGAAAAACTGTTTTTT.

V gene TRBV5-4 combines with J gene TRBJ2-1; D remains ambiguous. V dropped 1 base and J dropped 5 bases, with 7 bases sitting between them. CDR3 length: 13 residues. Germline CDR1 is SGHNT and CDR2 is YYREEE (reference sequence). CDR3 protein: CASSLYTDNEQFF. The CDR3 DNA reads as TGTGCCAGCAGCTTGTATACAGACAATGAGCAGTTCTTC.

The genes are TRBV6-5 and TRBJ2-7; D unclear. The CDR3 is 11 amino acids. The germline V gene encodes CDR1 MNHEY and CDR2 SVGAGI. V was trimmed by 1 base and J by 6 bases, leaving 4 bases between them. The DNA of the CDR3 is TGTGCCAGCAGTTACTTGGCCGAGCAGTACTTC. It encodes CASSYLAEQYF.

In its sample, this clone was seen once. J is TRBJ1-2 and V is TRBV18; 11 positions match TRBD1. The CDR3 length is 14 residues. Germline V gene sequence: CDR1 KGHSH, CDR2 LQKENI. J lost 8 bases, V lost 0 bases, and 2 bases had no gene match. This CDR3 reads CASSPPGQGEGYTF. As DNA, the CDR3 is TGTGCCAGCTCACCACCGGGACAGGGGGAAGGCTACACCTTC.

This clone has just one count. The chain carries TRBV30 and TRBJ2-7; 9 bases match TRBD2. J gave up 4 bases and V 2 bases, and 6 bases lay outside the gene matches. This CDR3 is 14 amino acids long. Germline loops: CDR1 GTSNPN, CDR2 SVGIG (reference sequence). The CDR3: CAWSWASGTYEQYF. CDR3 DNA sequence: TGTGCCTGGAGTTGGGCTAGCGGGACTTACGAGCAGTACTTC.

V is TRBV30 and J is TRBJ1-4; possible D gene TRBD1, 5 bases. CDR3 length: 13 amino acids. V lost 3 bases, J lost 7 bases, and 12 bases lay in between. The germline V gene encodes CDR1 GTSNPN and CDR2 SVGIG (reference sequence). CDR3 DNA: TGTGCCTGGAGCGCGATGGGGGGTGAAAAACTGTTTTTT. Translating it yields CAWSAMGGEKLFF.

The V gene is TRBV2, the J gene TRBJ2-3; D unclear. CDR3 size: 13 residues. V was clipped by 7 bases and J by 3 bases, with 11 bases between them. Germline CDR1 and CDR2: SNHLY and FYNNEI. The CDR3 sequence: CASKNRPTDTQYF. CDR3 nucleotides: TGTGCCAGCAAAAACAGACCTACAGATACGCAGTATTTT.

This chain connects TRBV18 to TRBJ2-7; D is unresolved. V shed 1 base and J shed 2 bases, with 9 bases lying between them. CDR1 and CDR2 (germline): KGHSH, LQKENI. This CDR3 contains 14 residues. The CDR3 DNA follows: TGTGCCAGCTCACCACGTTGGAGCGCCTACGAGCAGTACTTC. Translating gives CASSPRWSAYEQYF.

The chain links TRBV6-5 to TRBJ2-7; 9 positions agree with TRBD1. The V gene's germline CDR1 is MNHEY and CDR2 SVGAGI. The V gene end was trimmed by 6 bases and the J gene end by 4 bases; junction bases not matched to a gene: 10. This CDR3 spans 15 amino acids. In DNA form, the CDR3 reads TGTGCCAGCAGGGGGTCCGGGACAGGGTTTTACGAGCAGTACTTC. Its translation is CASRGSGTGFYEQYF.

The chain employs TRBV7-8 and TRBJ1-1, with 7 bases fitting TRBD1. The trim removed 5 bases at V and 6 bases at J, leaving 9 bases unmatched. Germline V gene sequence: CDR1 SGHVS, CDR2 FQNEAQ. There are 14 residues in the CDR3. In DNA, the CDR3 is TGTGCCAGCAGCCTTGACAGGGTCAACCCTGAAGCTTTCTTT. It translates to CASSLDRVNPEAFF.

The chain joins TRBV7-8 to TRBJ2-3; 11 bases align to TRBD2. CDR1 and CDR2 from the germline V gene are SGHVS and FQNEAQ. The V segment lost 5 bases and the J segment 7 bases; nucleotides outside the gene matches: 11. The CDR3 contains 16 residues. The CDR3 is CASSRQLAGVVHTQYF. The DNA of the CDR3 is TGTGCCAGCAGCCGCCAACTAGCGGGAGTCGTGCATACGCAGTATTTT.

This rearrangement joins TRBV7-3 to TRBJ1-2, with 9 bases matching TRBD1. V lost 0 bases, J lost 4 bases, and 6 bases stayed unmatched. Looked up from germline, CDR1 is SGHTA and CDR2 is FQGTGA. The CDR3 is 16 residues long. The chain's CDR3 is CASSLTPDRGLYGYTF. The CDR3 bases are TGTGCCAGCAGCTTAACCCCGGACAGGGGACTCTATGGCTACACCTTC.

This clone has just one count. The gene calls are TRBV28 and TRBJ2-1, with D tentatively TRBD2 (6 bases). CDR1 is MDHEN, CDR2 SYDVKM, per germline. Trimming cost V 6 bases and J 4 bases, with 16 bases left between them. The CDR3 spans 15 residues. The CDR3 nucleotides read TGTGCCAGCAGGCTTACCGGGACTCAGTACAATGAGCAGTTCTTC. Encoded protein: CASRLTGTQYNEQFF.

In the case of this clone: This same CDR3 is encoded by further DNA sequences in the sample. The chain employs TRBV5-1 and TRBJ2-5, with 9 bases that match TRBD1. V lost 3 bases and J lost 2; bases outside the gene matches: 2. In germline, CDR1 is SGHRS, CDR2 YFSETQ. CDR3 length: 14 amino acids. The chain's CDR3 is CASSWGQGQETQYF. CDR3 in DNA: TGCGCCAGCAGCTGGGGACAGGGTCAAGAGACCCAGTACTTC.

The chain couples TRBV5-1 to TRBJ2-7; 7 bases match TRBD2. Per germline, CDR1 SGHRS and CDR2 YFSETQ. The CDR3 totals 15 residues. With V trimmed by 0 bases and J by 8 bases, 11 bases remained unmatched. The CDR3 bases are TGCGCCAGCAGCTTGGTCGACGGGGGGTCTACGAAGCAGTACTTC. Protein: CASSLVDGGSTKQYF. Full variable domain (rest looked up from reference TRBV5-1 and TRBJ2-7): KAGVTQTPRYLIKTRGQQVTLSCSPISGHRSVSWYQQTPGQGLQFLFEYFSETQRNKGNFPGRFSGRQFSNSRSEMNVSTLELGDSALYLCASSLVDGGSTKQYFGPGTRLTVT.